One sample yielded the 17 T cell receptor beta chains listed below, sequenced in a study of shared clonotypes between healthy human individuals. CD45RO-negative CD8 cells positively selected for CCR7 made up the naive population, which excluded terminally differentiated effector memory CD45RA+ cells. The protocol was immunoSEQ multiplex PCR, while the TCRdb copy is restricted to in-frame clones and leaves out a portion. The sample has about 1,800,000 clones; over 85% are singletons. The source material was naive CD8+ T cells sorted from blood. These receptors originate from a man younger than 35 in good health.

The V and J genes are TRBV4-2 and TRBJ2-7; D is perhaps TRBD2 (6 bases). The germline gives CDR1 LGHNA, CDR2 YNFKEQ. CDR3 length: 13 amino acids. The V end lost 1 base, the J end lost 3 bases, and 7 bases lay between the germline ends. The CDR3 DNA reads as TGTGCCAGCAGCCAAGGCGGGAACTACGAGCAGTACTTC. It encodes CASSQGGNYEQYF.

On this clone: Other DNA sequences within the sample encode an identical CDR3. The chain uses TRBV4-3 and TRBJ2-7; TRBD1 matches at 7 bases. The germline V gene encodes CDR1 LGHNA and CDR2 YSLEER. The length of the CDR3 is 14 residues. The junction had 5 bases not matched to a gene; V was cut back by 3 bases and J by 3 bases. CDR3 sequence (DNA): TGCGCCAGCAGCCAGGGGACAGCATACTACGAGCAGTACTTC. Its translation: CASSQGTAYYEQYF.

Comment on this clone: At one end, the junction sequence differs from germline, possibly due to a read error. V and J are TRBV6-1 and TRBJ2-7; D is unclear. This CDR3 is built from 17 residues. Germline assignment: CDR1 MNHNS and CDR2 SASEGT. The CDR3 protein is CAISERSMTYDGYEQYF. The DNA of the CDR3 is TGTGCCATCAGTGAGAGGAGTATGACATACGATGGCTACGAGCAGTACTTC.

This chain uses TRBV19 with TRBJ2-7; D unresolved. V dropped 2 bases and J dropped 5 bases, with 10 bases sitting between them. The CDR3 contains 13 residues. Germline CDR1 is LNHDA and CDR2 is SQIVND (reference sequence). CDR3 sequence (DNA): TGTGCCAGTAGTATATTCCCCTGGGACGAGCAGTACTTC. Encoded protein: CASSIFPWDEQYF.

CDR3 nucleotide sequence: TGTGCCAGCAGCACTAGCGGGGAAGACAAATCCTACAATGAGCAGTTCTTC. It is translated as CASSTSGEDKSYNEQFF. The genes are TRBV28 and TRBJ2-1; 10 nucleotides match TRBD2. The CDR3 loop spans 17 amino acids. Trimming took 6 bases from V and 1 from J; bases not matched to a gene: 9. The germline V gene encodes CDR1 MDHEN and CDR2 SYDVKM.

The V gene is TRBV7-3, the J gene TRBJ2-1; 11 bases match TRBD2. Germline lookup yields CDR1 SGHTA and CDR2 FQGTGA. V lost 5 bases, J lost 4 bases, and 4 bases stayed unmatched. This CDR3 has 15 amino acids. CDR3: CASSLGLADYNEQFF. The CDR3, as DNA: TGTGCCAGCAGCCTGGGACTAGCGGATTACAATGAGCAGTTCTTC.

The V and J genes are TRBV30 and TRBJ1-4; no reliable D call. This CDR3 comprises 13 residues. Germline CDR1 is GTSNPN and CDR2 is SVGIG (reference sequence). V gave up 0 bases and J gave up 7 bases, with 9 bases separating them. This CDR3 is CAWSVWTAEKLFF. CDR3 nucleotide sequence: TGTGCCTGGAGTGTATGGACGGCTGAAAAACTGTTTTTT.

This sequence joins TRBV7-9 and TRBJ2-1, with 8 bases fitting TRBD1. This CDR3 has 13 residues. The V gene's germline CDR1 is SEHNR and CDR2 FQNEAQ (reference sequence). The V segment lost 4 bases and the J segment 8 bases; nucleotides outside the gene matches: 4. CDR3 residues: CASSSPQGDEQFF. In nucleotides, the CDR3 is TGTGCCAGCAGCTCACCACAGGGGGATGAGCAGTTCTTC.

The gene calls are TRBV7-9 and TRBJ2-1; D possibly corresponds to TRBD2 (6 bases). Germline CDR1 and CDR2: SEHNR and FQNEAQ (reference sequence). The CDR3 contains 17 residues. The V end was cut by 1 base, the J end by 1 base, with 14 bases between. The CDR3 coding sequence is TGTGCCAGCAGCTTAGGTATGTCAGGGAGGTCCTACAATGAGCAGTTCTTC. Translating it yields CASSLGMSGRSYNEQFF.

The chain links TRBV6-5 to TRBJ2-5; D is perhaps TRBD1 (6 bases). The last part of the DNA fits TRBJ2-7 better; the J call may be wrong. The V gene's germline CDR1 is MNHEY and CDR2 SVGAGI. CDR3 length: 14 amino acids. The CDR3 sequence: CASSYFRGSYEQYF. The CDR3 region has the DNA TGTGCCAGCAGTTACTTCAGGGGATCCTACGAGCAGTACTTC.

This chain connects TRBV5-6 to TRBJ1-5; maybe TRBD1 (6 bases). Trimming left V 2 bases short and J 4 bases short, with 10 bases between. Germline values: CDR1 SGHDT, CDR2 YYEEEE. The CDR3 loop spans 14 amino acids. Here the CDR3 DNA reads TGTGCCAGCAGCTTTTGGACAGTTAATCAGCCCCAGCATTTT. It yields the protein CASSFWTVNQPQHF.

The rearrangement uses TRBV11-3 and TRBJ2-2; D not resolved. The ends were cut back, 1 base at V and 8 bases at J, with 11 bases in the middle. CDR1 is SGHNT, CDR2 YENEEA, per germline. This CDR3 has 14 amino acids. The CDR3 sequence is CASSLATPEGELFF. CDR3 bases: TGTGCCAGCAGCTTAGCGACTCCCGAGGGGGAGCTGTTTTTT.

The V gene is TRBV6-1, the J gene TRBJ2-5; TRBD1 might be the D (5 bases). In germline, CDR1 is MNHNS, CDR2 SASEGT. The CDR3 sequence is 16 residues long. V gave up 2 bases and J gave up 3 bases, with 16 bases separating them. CDR3 sequence (DNA): TGTGCCAGCAGTGAATGGGCGGCGACAGAAGAAGAGACCCAGTACTTC. This encodes CASSEWAATEEETQYF.

A word on this clone: Other DNA sequences within the sample encode an identical CDR3. The DNA of the CDR3 is TGTGCCAGCAGTTTATGGACAGGCAATGAGCAGTTCTTC. Translated, it gives CASSLWTGNEQFF. The chain links TRBV27 to TRBJ2-1; 7 nucleotides match TRBD1. CDR1 MNHEY and CDR2 SMNVEV come from the germline V gene (reference sequence). After removal of 1 base from V and 6 bases from J, the junction contained 0 bases not matched to a gene. The CDR3 spans 13 residues.

V usage is TRBV25-1 and J usage is TRBJ1-1, with 10 nucleotides matching TRBD1. Germline values: CDR1 MGHDK, CDR2 SYGVNS. The CDR3 sequence is 15 residues long. V lost 3 bases, J lost 3 bases, and 4 bases stayed unmatched. The CDR3: CASSDWTGGDTEAFF. In nucleotides, the CDR3 is TGTGCCAGCAGTGATTGGACAGGGGGTGACACTGAAGCTTTCTTT.

V and J are TRBV2 and TRBJ2-5, with TRBD2 matching over 12 bases. The length of the CDR3 is 16 residues. The germline gives CDR1 SNHLY, CDR2 FYNNEI. V was clipped by 8 bases and J by 7 bases; unmatched bases: 14. For the CDR3, the DNA is TGTGCCAGCTCCGGGGCTAGCGGGAGGGACTCTAGGACCCAGTACTTC. It translates to CASSGASGRDSRTQYF.

The gene calls are TRBV9 and TRBJ1-3; D unresolved. Trimming took 3 bases from V and 5 from J, leaving 18 bases between them. The CDR3 is made up of 16 amino acids. The germline V gene has CDR1 SGDLS and CDR2 YYNGEE. CDR3 sequence (DNA): TGTGCCAGCAGCGCCGGTACCGTAGGCGGGCGAAACACCATATATTTT. It yields the protein CASSAGTVGGRNTIYF.